This T cell receptor (beta chain) is from a study of response to subunit inactivated influenza vaccine. The length of the CDR3 is 14 residues. V gave up 6 bases and J gave up 5 bases, with 17 bases separating them. The germline V gene has CDR1 DFQATT and CDR2 SNEGSKA (reference sequence). TCRdb fed the RT-PCR reads into MiXCR, producing one record per CDR3 protein. This table holds 610,000 or so distinct CDR3 sequences, 12% to 15% found once. This chain links TRBV20-1 with TRBJ1-5; D unresolved. The TCR comes from a man aged 50-60 years who received an inactivated influenza vaccine. The sequences come from PBMCs from blood, collected 11 to 12 days after vaccination. CDR3 in DNA: TGCAGTGCGACGGGAGAGCCTCGGCATCAGCCCCAGCATTTT. Amino acids: CSATGEPRHQPQHF.